This TCR beta chain was recovered during a study of OX40 agonist ivuxolimab in advanced cancers. Study-level points and caveats: At doses 0.1 to 3.0 mg/kg, CD4+ and CD8+ clones expanded.

In regard to this clone: Its antigen remains unknown.

Data came from immunoSEQ multiplex PCR; TCRdb stores just in-frame clones and leaves some out. The table has about 46,000 clones, around 87% seen once. The CDR3 consists of 13 residues. CDR1 is SQVTM, CDR2 ANQGSEA, per germline. V gave up 1 base and J gave up 10 bases; unmatched junction bases: 4. Prior autoimmune disease or systemic immunosuppression barred patients. The gene calls are TRBV29-1 and TRBJ2-1; TRBD1 matches 10 bases. The source of this sequence is an adult with an advanced solid tumor such as melanoma, head and neck, liver or kidney cancer. The source was CD4+ or CD8+ T cells sorted from blood, collected in a trial of the OX40 agonist ivuxolimab. In nucleotides, the CDR3 is TGCAGCGTTGAAGGGGACAGGGGTGAGGAGCAGTTCTTC. Amino acids: CSVEGDRGEEQFF.